This TCR beta chain came from a study of OX40 agonist ivuxolimab in advanced cancers. Overall study context: Ivuxolimab, which patients received intravenously every 2 weeks, was dosed at 0.01 to 10 mg/kg.

Study results and caveats: Compared with others, partial responders at 0.1-3.0 mg/kg displayed clonal expansion among the lowest. The average count of expanded clones was higher among CD8+ T cells than among CD4+.

Profiling relied on immunoSEQ multiplex PCR, and the TCRdb table lists in-frame clones only, not all of them. Here the sample spans approximately 76,000 clones, about 89% being singletons. At baseline, cycle 4 day 1, and cycle 7 day 1, blood was sampled. Comments on this clone: The antigen is not known.

The germline gives CDR1 SQVTM, CDR2 ANQGSEA. V was trimmed by 4 bases and J by 6 bases, leaving 12 bases between them. The CDR3 runs 13 residues. The receptor comes from an adult with an advanced solid tumor such as melanoma, head and neck, liver or kidney cancer. Sample: CD4+ or CD8+ T cells sorted from blood, taken in a trial of the OX40 agonist ivuxolimab. The chain links TRBV29-1 to TRBJ2-2; possible D gene TRBD2, 6 bases. The CDR3 region is CSVAGSSAGELFF. The CDR3 nucleotides read TGCAGCGTTGCCGGGAGTTCGGCCGGGGAGCTGTTTTTT.